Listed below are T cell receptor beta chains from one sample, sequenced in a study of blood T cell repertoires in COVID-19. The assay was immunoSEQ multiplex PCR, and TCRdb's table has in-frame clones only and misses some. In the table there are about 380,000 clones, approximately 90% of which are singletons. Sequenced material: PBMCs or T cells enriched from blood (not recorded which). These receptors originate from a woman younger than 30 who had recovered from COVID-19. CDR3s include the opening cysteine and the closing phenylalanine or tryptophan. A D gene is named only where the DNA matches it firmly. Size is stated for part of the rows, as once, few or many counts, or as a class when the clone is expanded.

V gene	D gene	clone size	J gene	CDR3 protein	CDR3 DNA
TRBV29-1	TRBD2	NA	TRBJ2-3	CSVGTSGATDTQYF	TGCAGCGTCGGGACTAGCGGGGCCACAGATACGCAGTATTTT
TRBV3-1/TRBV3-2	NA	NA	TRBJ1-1	CASSRLRENTEAFF	TGTGCCAGCAGCCGCCTACGGGAGAACACTGAAGCTTTCTTT
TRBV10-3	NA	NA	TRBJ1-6	CAISGGGAYNSPLHF	TGTGCCATCAGTGGGGGGGGCGCCTATAATTCACCCCTCCACTTT
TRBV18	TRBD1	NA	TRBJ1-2	CASSGQGGVDVAYGYTF	TGTGCCAGCTCCGGACAGGGTGGAGTTGATGTAGCCTATGGCTACACCTTC
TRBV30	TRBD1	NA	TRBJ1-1	CAWSMTGFYTEAFF	TGTGCCTGGAGTATGACAGGGTTTTACACTGAAGCTTTCTTT
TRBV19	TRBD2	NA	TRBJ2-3	CASSAVGGKNYTDTQYF	TGTGCCAGTAGTGCCGTGGGAGGGAAGAATTACACAGATACGCAGTATTTT
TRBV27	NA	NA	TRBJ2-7	CASSLGTNYEQYF	TGTGCCAGCAGTTTAGGGACAAACTACGAGCAGTACTTC
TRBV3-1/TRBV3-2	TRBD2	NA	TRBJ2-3	CASSPYTGTSGTDTQYF	TGTGCCAGCAGCCCTTATACCGGGACTAGCGGCACAGATACGCAGTATTTT
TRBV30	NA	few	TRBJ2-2	CAWTRSAGELFF	TGTGCCTGGACGCGAAGCGCCGGGGAGCTGTTTTTT
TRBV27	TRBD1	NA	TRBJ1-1	CASSPGTGTEAFF	TGTGCCAGCAGTCCCGGGACAGGCACTGAAGCTTTCTTT
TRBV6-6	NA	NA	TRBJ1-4	CASSYLTATNEKLFF	TGTGCCAGCAGTTACCTGACAGCAACTAATGAAAAACTGTTTTTT
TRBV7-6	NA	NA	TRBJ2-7	CASSYIPSDYGSYEQYF	TGTGCCAGCAGCTATATCCCCTCGGATTACGGGTCCTACGAGCAGTACTTC
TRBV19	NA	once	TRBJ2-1	CASSIRGARNEQFF	TGTGCCAGTAGTATACGGGGGGCCAGGAATGAGCAGTTCTTC
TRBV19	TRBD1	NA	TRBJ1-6	CASSRTGGYNSPLHF	TGTGCCAGTAGCCGGACAGGGGGCTATAATTCACCCCTCCACTTT
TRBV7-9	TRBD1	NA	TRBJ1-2	CATKRAGQGEGYTF	TGTGCCACCAAAAGGGCGGGACAGGGAGAAGGCTACACCTTC
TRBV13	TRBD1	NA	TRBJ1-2	CASSPGQGNYGYTF	TGTGCCAGCAGCCCGGGACAGGGGAACTATGGCTACACCTTC
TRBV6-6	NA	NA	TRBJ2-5	CASSFGAGIQETQYF	TGTGCCAGCAGTTTCGGGGCGGGAATCCAAGAGACCCAGTACTTC
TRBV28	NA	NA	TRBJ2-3	CASSSQGLGTDTQYF	TGTGCCAGCAGTAGCCAGGGACTTGGTACAGATACGCAGTATTTT
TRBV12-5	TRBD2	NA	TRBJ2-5	CASGLVGRGQETQYF	TGTGCTAGTGGTTTGGTAGGGAGGGGACAAGAGACCCAGTACTTC
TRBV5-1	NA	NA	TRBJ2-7	CASAQDNSYEQYF	TGCGCCAGCGCGCAGGATAACTCCTACGAGCAGTACTTC
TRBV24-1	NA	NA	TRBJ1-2	CATSNRSNYGYTF	TGTGCCACCAGTAACAGGTCTAACTATGGCTACACCTTC
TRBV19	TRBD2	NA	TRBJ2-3	CASSRGDVADTQYF	TGTGCCAGTAGCCGGGGGGACGTCGCAGATACGCAGTATTTT
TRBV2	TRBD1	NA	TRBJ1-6	CASSVSGTENSPLHF	TGTGCCAGCAGCGTATCCGGGACAGAAAATTCACCCCTCCACTTT
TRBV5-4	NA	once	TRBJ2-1	CASSLGQGGRNEQFF	TGTGCCAGCAGCTTGGGCCAGGGGGGAAGGAATGAGCAGTTCTTC
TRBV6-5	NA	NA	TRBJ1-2	CASSYSGSGPYGYTF	TGTGCCAGCAGTTACTCAGGGTCAGGGCCCTATGGCTACACCTTC
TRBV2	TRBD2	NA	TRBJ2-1	CASQGSPSGFEQFF	TGTGCCAGCCAGGGGAGCCCTAGCGGGTTTGAGCAGTTCTTC
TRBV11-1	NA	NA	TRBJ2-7	CASSLVSYEQYF	TGTGCCAGCAGCCTAGTTAGCTACGAGCAGTACTTC
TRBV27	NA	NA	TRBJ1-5	CASSFLPGPQHF	TGTGCCAGCAGTTTCCTACCGGGGCCCCAGCATTTT
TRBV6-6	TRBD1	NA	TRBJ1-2	CASSFQGQAYGYTF	TGTGCCAGCAGTTTCCAGGGACAGGCATATGGCTACACCTTC
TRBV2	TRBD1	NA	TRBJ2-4	CASSFGQGNIQYF	TGTGCCAGCAGTTTCGGACAGGGGAACATTCAGTACTTC
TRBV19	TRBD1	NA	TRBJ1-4	CASSIRQGTNEKLFF	TGTGCCAGTAGTATACGACAGGGAACTAATGAAAAACTGTTTTTT
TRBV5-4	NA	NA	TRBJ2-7	CASSFYQVGLYEQYF	TGTGCCAGCAGCTTTTACCAGGTCGGACTTTACGAGCAGTACTTC
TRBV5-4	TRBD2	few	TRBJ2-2	CASSFGTSGAPGELFF	TGTGCCAGCAGCTTCGGGACTAGCGGGGCCCCCGGGGAGCTGTTTTTT
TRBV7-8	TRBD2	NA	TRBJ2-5	CASSLVLAGIGETQYF	TGTGCCAGCAGCTTAGTTCTAGCGGGGATCGGAGAGACCCAGTACTTC
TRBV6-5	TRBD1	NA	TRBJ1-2	CASTIQGARGYTF	TGTGCCAGCACCATACAGGGGGCGCGGGGCTACACCTTC
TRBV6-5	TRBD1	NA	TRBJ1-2	CASSTEGTAPGYTF	TGTGCCAGCAGTACCGAAGGGACAGCCCCTGGCTACACCTTC
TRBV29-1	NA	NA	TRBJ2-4	CSVRRGGAKNIQYF	TGCAGCGTTAGGCGGGGCGGAGCCAAAAACATTCAGTACTTC
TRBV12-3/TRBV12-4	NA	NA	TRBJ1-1	CASSHRPNTEAFF	TGTGCCAGCAGTCACAGACCGAACACTGAAGCTTTCTTT
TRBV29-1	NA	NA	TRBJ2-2	CSVLAREGTGELFF	TGCAGCGTCCTCGCACGGGAAGGCACCGGGGAGCTGTTTTTT
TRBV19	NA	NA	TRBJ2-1	CASSDRSSYNEQFF	TGTGCCAGTAGTGACCGGAGCTCCTACAATGAGCAGTTCTTC
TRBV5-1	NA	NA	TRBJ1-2	CASAEGAGVSGYTF	TGCGCCAGCGCGGAAGGGGCAGGCGTAAGCGGCTACACCTTC
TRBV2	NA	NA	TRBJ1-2	CASTDFERNYGYTF	TGTGCCAGCACCGATTTTGAGAGAAACTATGGCTACACCTTC
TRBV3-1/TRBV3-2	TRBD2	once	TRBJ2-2	CASSLTSGGAGPTGELFF	TGTGCCAGCAGCCTCACTAGCGGGGGGGCTGGTCCCACCGGGGAGCTGTTTTTT
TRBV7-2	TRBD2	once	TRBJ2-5	CASRGNGGALETQYF	TGTGCCAGCAGGGGTAACGGGGGGGCACTAGAGACCCAGTACTTC
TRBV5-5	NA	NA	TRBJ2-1	CASSYIPTDEQFF	TGTGCCAGCAGTTATATACCGACAGACGAGCAGTTCTTC
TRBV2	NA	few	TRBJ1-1	CASSQPNTEAFF	TGTGCCAGCTCACAACCGAACACTGAAGCTTTCTTT
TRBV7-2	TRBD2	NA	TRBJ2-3	CASSFGTRGYLSGTDTQYF	TGTGCCAGCAGCTTCGGGACTAGGGGATACCTATCTGGCACAGATACGCAGTATTTT
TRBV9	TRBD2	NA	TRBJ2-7	CASSVEGLASYEQYF	TGTGCCAGCAGCGTAGAGGGACTAGCGTCCTACGAGCAGTACTTC
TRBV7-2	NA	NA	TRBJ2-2	CASRPGDPNTGELFF	TGTGCCAGCAGACCCGGGGATCCGAACACCGGGGAGCTGTTTTTT
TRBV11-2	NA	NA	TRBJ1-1	CASSLGWRGGDTEAFF	TGTGCCAGCAGCTTAGGTTGGAGGGGAGGGGACACTGAAGCTTTCTTT
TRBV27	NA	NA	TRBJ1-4	CASSFGLGIGRGGLFF	TGTGCCAGCAGTTTTGGGCTGGGAATCGGGCGAGGGGGACTGTTTTTT
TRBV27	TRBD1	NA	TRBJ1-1	CASSWGQGAEAFF	TGTGCCAGCAGTTGGGGACAGGGAGCTGAAGCTTTCTTT
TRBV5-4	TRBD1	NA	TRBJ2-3	CASSTQQGTRDTQYF	TGTGCCAGCAGTACTCAACAGGGGACACGGGATACGCAGTATTTT
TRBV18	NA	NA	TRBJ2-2	CASSPGSGTGELFF	TGTGCCAGCTCACCAGGTTCGGGTACCGGGGAGCTGTTTTTT
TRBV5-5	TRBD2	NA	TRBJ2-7	CASNLQGTSGGLQYF	TGTGCCAGCAATCTACAGGGAACTAGCGGGGGCCTGCAGTACTTC